One sample yielded the 18 T cell receptor beta chains listed below, sequenced in a study of T cells in localized non-small cell lung cancer. The assay was immunoSEQ multiplex PCR, and TCRdb's table has in-frame clones only and misses some. The sample yields around 2,000 clones, around 21% seen once. The sequencing used normal lung tissue next to the tumor, collected before any cancer treatment. Source of these receptors: a woman between 35 and 75 years old with stage I lung adenocarcinoma.

The table lists this clone with a few counts. The chain carries TRBV2 and TRBJ1-2, with 9 nucleotides matching TRBD1. The ends lost 9 bases at V and 8 bases at J; junction bases unmatched: 16. The V gene's germline CDR1 is SNHLY and CDR2 FYNNEI. This CDR3 has 15 amino acids. The CDR3 nucleotides are TGTGCCAGAAGACAGGGGGGACGAGGGGCGGAAGGCTACACCTTC. Its translation is CARRQGGRGAEGYTF.

The chain has TRBV30 and TRBJ1-6; D unclear. Germline CDR1 reads GTSNPN; CDR2 reads SVGIG (reference sequence). This CDR3 spans 13 amino acids. V was shortened by 0 bases and J by 5 bases, with 5 bases between the two germline ends. CDR3 residues: CAWSVFDNSPLHF. The CDR3 DNA sequence: TGTGCCTGGAGTGTCTTCGATAATTCACCCCTCCACTTT.

In its sample, this clone is medium-sized. The rearrangement joins TRBV11-3 to TRBJ1-1, with a tentative D call TRBD1 (5 bases). The CDR3 contains 15 residues. CDR1 and CDR2 from the germline V gene are SGHNT and YENEEA. V shed 6 bases and J shed 5 bases, with 19 bases lying between them. In DNA form, the CDR3 reads TGTGCCAGCAGTTCCCGCTTCGAGGGGAGGACTGAAGCTTTCTTT. Translation gives CASSSRFEGRTEAFF.

The genes are TRBV14 and TRBJ1-5, with D unclear. CDR3 length equals 13 residues. In germline, CDR1 is SGHDN, CDR2 FVKESK. Trimming removed 0 bases at V and 5 bases at J, with 5 bases between. In nucleotides, the CDR3 is TGTGCCAGCAGCCAAGATTACCATCAGCCCCAGCATTTT. Translated: CASSQDYHQPQHF.

The gene calls are TRBV9 and TRBJ1-1; D possibly corresponds to TRBD1 (6 bases). CDR1 is SGDLS and CDR2 is YYNGEE in the germline V gene. With 3 bases removed from V and 3 bases from J, the gap between germline ends came to 18 bases. The CDR3 runs 16 residues. The CDR3 DNA sequence: TGTGCCAGCAGCGCCAACCGCGGGGGGGCGGACACTGAAGCTTTCTTT. It specifies CASSANRGGADTEAFF.

A few counts support this clone. The gene calls are TRBV19 and TRBJ2-2, with D perhaps assigned TRBD1 or TRBD2 (7 bases each). Germline V gene sequence: CDR1 LNHDA, CDR2 SQIVND (reference sequence). V lost 3 bases and J lost 5, with 16 bases in between. This CDR3 is 16 amino acids long. DNA for the CDR3: TGTGCCAGTAGTATGCGGGGGACAGTTCCTACCGGGGAGCTGTTTTTT. The encoded protein is CASSMRGTVPTGELFF.

The chain has TRBV11-3 and TRBJ1-6; D gene ambiguous. Trimming left V 1 base short and J 8 bases short, with 9 bases between. Germline assignment: CDR1 SGHNT and CDR2 YENEEA. The CDR3 is made up of 14 amino acids. CDR3 in DNA: TGTGCCAGCAGCTTAGGGGCAGGAGATTCACCCCTCCACTTT. Its protein product is CASSLGAGDSPLHF.

By sample fraction, this clone is medium-sized (0.01 to 0.1%). The chain uses TRBV6-8 and TRBJ2-5; possible D gene TRBD2, 5 bases. The CDR3 has 16 amino acids. V lost 4 bases and J lost 7, with 22 bases in between. The V gene's germline CDR1 is MNHGY and CDR2 SAAAGT. The CDR3 DNA is TGTGCCAGCAGTTCGGGTGCGAGCGGTTCCAAGGGGACCCAGTACTTC. Translation: CASSSGASGSKGTQYF.

This clone occurred a few times. The J gene is TRBJ1-1, the V gene TRBV28; D remains ambiguous. The CDR3 runs 16 residues. The V end was cut by 3 bases, the J end by 5 bases, with 19 bases between. Germline V gene sequence: CDR1 MDHEN, CDR2 SYDVKM. The CDR3 bases are TGTGCCAGCAGTTTTCCACTTGGCAGCCCAAATACTGAAGCTTTCTTT. Protein sequence: CASSFPLGSPNTEAFF.

This clone has a handful of counts. The chain uses TRBV2 and TRBJ2-1, with TRBD2 matching 10 bases. The CDR3 length is 14 residues. Germline CDR1 and CDR2: SNHLY and FYNNEI. Trimming removed 6 bases from V and 8 bases from J; junction bases left unmatched: 7. In nucleotides, the CDR3 is TGTGCCAGCAGAGTAGCGGGGGGTCTCTATGAGCAGTTCTTC. Translated: CASRVAGGLYEQFF.

This clone was observed a few times. The chain links TRBV5-1 to TRBJ2-1; the match to TRBD1 covers 8 bases. V shed 6 bases, J shed 6 bases, and the junction held 11 bases outside the gene matches. The CDR3 is 15 amino acids. Germline CDR1 and CDR2: SGHRS and YFSETQ. This chain's CDR3 is CASNSGQARVNEQFF. The CDR3 coding sequence is TGCGCCAGCAATTCGGGACAGGCGAGGGTCAATGAGCAGTTCTTC.

This chain links TRBV11-3 with TRBJ1-3; D unresolved. CDR1 is SGHNT, CDR2 YENEEA, per germline. The CDR3 has 15 residues. V was cut by 3 bases and J by 4 bases, with 13 bases left in between. CDR3 sequence (DNA): TGTGCCAGCAGCTTGGACTTATGGCTCGGAAACACCATATATTTT. This sequence encodes CASSLDLWLGNTIYF.

This chain links TRBV18 with TRBJ1-3, with 8 bases matching TRBD1. This CDR3 spans 18 amino acids. The J segment lost 4 bases and the V segment lost 1 base, leaving 12 bases of the junction unmatched. Germline V lookup: CDR1 KGHSH, CDR2 LQKENI. Here the CDR3 DNA reads TGTGCCAGCTCACCACTATGGACAGGGTCGGTAGTCGGAAACACCATATATTTT. Residues: CASSPLWTGSVVGNTIYF.

This clone is termed medium-sized. V usage is TRBV11-3 and J usage is TRBJ1-1; unclear D gene. The CDR3 is 15 amino acids. The germline gives CDR1 SGHNT, CDR2 YENEEA. The V gene lost 2 bases and the J gene lost 0 bases, with 10 bases spanning the gap. CDR3 DNA: TGTGCCAGCAGCTTAAACCCAGGTCTGAACACTGAAGCTTTCTTT. It is translated as CASSLNPGLNTEAFF.

This clone rates as medium-sized. This sequence joins TRBV7-2 and TRBJ2-3; D call uncertain. Germline lookup yields CDR1 SGHTA and CDR2 FQGNSA. Trimming took off 5 bases at V and 8 bases at J, with 14 bases between the two ends. The CDR3 has 13 amino acids. Here the CDR3 reads CASSPPEHGTQYF. The CDR3 bases are TGTGCCAGCAGCCCCCCCGAGCATGGTACGCAGTATTTT.

The chain links TRBV9 to TRBJ1-2; D might be TRBD1 (6 bases). Germline V gives CDR1 SGDLS, CDR2 YYNGEE. Trimming took 4 bases from V and 0 from J, leaving 13 bases between them. This CDR3 region has 15 residues. The CDR3 loop reads CASSIDDRPNYGYTF. CDR3 DNA: TGTGCCAGCAGCATCGACGACAGGCCTAACTATGGCTACACCTTC.

This chain's CDR3 is CASSGQGLTNEKLFF. The CDR3 region has the DNA TGTGCCAGTAGTGGACAGGGCCTTACTAATGAAAAACTGTTTTTT. The J gene is TRBJ1-4, the V gene TRBV19, with 8 bases that match TRBD1. The germline CDR1 and CDR2 sequences are LNHDA and SQIVND (reference sequence). The CDR3 covers 15 residues. Unmatched junction bases numbered 4, after V lost 5 bases and J lost 2 bases.

This clone has a handful of counts. The chain combines TRBV19 with TRBJ1-3; 8 nucleotides line up with TRBD1. V was clipped by 6 bases and J by 0 bases; unmatched bases: 4. Germline CDR1 reads LNHDA; CDR2 reads SQIVND (reference sequence). The CDR3 has 15 amino acids. The CDR3 here is CASRRDRSSGNTIYF. DNA for the CDR3: TGTGCCAGTAGACGGGACAGGAGCTCTGGAAACACCATATATTTT. Looking up the rest from reference TRBV19 and TRBJ1-3 gives the full variable domain: DGGITQSPKYLFRKEGQNVTLSCEQNLNHDAMYWYRQDPGQGLRLIYYSQIVNDFQKGDIAEGYSVSREKKESFPLTVTSAQKNPTAFYLCASRRDRSSGNTIYFGEGSWLTVV.